These 31 T cell receptor beta chains share one sample of origin, sequenced in a study of blood T cell repertoires in COVID-19. Libraries were prepared by immunoSEQ multiplex PCR; TCRdb keeps only in-frame clonotypes and omits some of them. The sample includes under 200,000 clones, around 87% of them seen just once. The sequencing input was peripheral blood. The receptors were sampled from a man between 60 and 75 years old with COVID-19, enrolled during active disease.

The V and J genes are TRBV18 and TRBJ1-1; maybe TRBD1 (6 bases). The V gene lost 3 bases and the J gene lost 3 bases, with 11 bases spanning the gap. Germline V gene sequence: CDR1 KGHSH, CDR2 LQKENI. The CDR3 runs to 14 residues. DNA of the CDR3: TGTGCCAGCTCACCGCAGGGGTTGTACACTGAAGCTTTCTTT. Translation gives CASSPQGLYTEAFF.

The chain couples TRBV2 to TRBJ2-2; D call uncertain. The CDR3 contains 15 residues. CDR1 and CDR2 (germline): SNHLY, FYNNEI. V shed 4 bases and J shed 0 bases, with 9 bases lying between them. CDR3 sequence reads: CASSGVTPNTGELFF. CDR3 nucleotides: TGTGCCAGCAGTGGCGTAACCCCGAACACCGGGGAGCTGTTTTTT.

V gene TRBV7-3 combines with J gene TRBJ1-2; possible D gene TRBD1, 5 bases. The germline CDR1 and CDR2 sequences are SGHTA and FQGTGA. V was clipped by 5 bases and J by 0 bases, with 22 bases between them. This CDR3 has 18 amino acids. In DNA, the CDR3 is TGTGCCAGCAGCGACGACGCAGGGTTCCTCGGTGCTAACTATGGCTACACCTTC. Translating it yields CASSDDAGFLGANYGYTF.

The table lists this clone with a few counts. At one of its ends the junction is not consistent with the germline gene, which may arise from a read error. CDR3 in amino acids: CASSLAGHPKEFYSNQPQHF. CDR3 in DNA: TGTGCTAGCAGCTTAGCGGGACACCCCAAAGAGTTCTATAGCAATCAGCCCCAGCATTTT. The chain combines TRBV7-7 with TRBJ1-5; D might be TRBD1 (6 bases). The V gene's germline CDR1 is SSHAT and CDR2 FNYEAQ (reference sequence). The CDR3 has 20 amino acids.

V usage is TRBV18 and J usage is TRBJ2-7; 7 bases agree with TRBD1. The CDR3 is 15 amino acids. V shed 4 bases, J shed 0 bases, and the junction held 6 bases outside the gene matches. Looked up from germline, CDR1 is KGHSH and CDR2 is LQKENI. The CDR3 loop reads CASSRGQEHSYEQYF. For the CDR3, the DNA is TGTGCCAGCTCACGAGGACAGGAGCACTCCTACGAGCAGTACTTC.

A single count supports this clone. The J gene is TRBJ2-3, the V gene TRBV5-1, with TRBD1 matching over 11 bases. CDR1 and CDR2 from the germline V gene are SGHRS and YFSETQ. The J segment lost 5 bases and the V segment lost 4 bases, leaving 6 bases of the junction unmatched. The CDR3 totals 15 residues. The CDR3 spells CASSPGQGVRDTQYF. The CDR3 nucleotides read TGCGCCAGCAGCCCGGGACAGGGGGTGAGAGATACGCAGTATTTT.

The chain joins TRBV6-5 to TRBJ1-1, with D uncertain. This CDR3 has 13 amino acids. The V gene's germline CDR1 is MNHEY and CDR2 SVGAGI. V was pared by 6 bases and J by 4 bases, with 12 bases between. CDR3 protein: CASRADSTTEAFF. The DNA for the CDR3 is TGTGCCAGCAGAGCGGACTCCACCACTGAAGCTTTCTTT.

This clone occurred a few times. V usage is TRBV24-1 and J usage is TRBJ1-5; 7 nucleotides align to TRBD1. Germline lookup yields CDR1 KGHDR and CDR2 SFDVKD. V shed 1 base and J 11 bases; nucleotides not matched to a gene: 1. CDR3 length equals 12 residues. As DNA, the CDR3 is TGTGCCACCAGTGATTTTGGACAGGCCCAGCATTTT. It is translated as CATSDFGQAQHF.

The chain has TRBV30 and TRBJ2-2; TRBD2 matches at 8 bases. The J segment lost 3 bases and the V segment lost 3 bases, leaving 12 bases of the junction unmatched. Germline CDR1 and CDR2: GTSNPN and SVGIG (reference sequence). The CDR3 covers 17 residues. CDR3 loop: CAWSGLSGSSYTGELFF. DNA for the CDR3: TGTGCCTGGAGCGGACTAAGCGGGAGTTCTTACACCGGGGAGCTGTTTTTT.

This clone was seen once. The gene calls are TRBV6-2 or TRBV6-3 and TRBJ1-4, with D uncertain. CDR1 is MNHEY and CDR2 is SVGEGT in the germline V gene. V was shortened by 0 bases and J by 0 bases, with 11 bases between the two germline ends. CDR3 length: 17 amino acids. CDR3 region: CASSYSTVSATNEKLFF. The CDR3 DNA reads as TGTGCCAGCAGTTACTCTACAGTTTCGGCAACTAATGAAAAACTGTTTTTT.

This chain joins TRBV5-4 and TRBJ2-2, with D maybe TRBD1 (6 bases). CDR3 length: 16 amino acids. Trimming left V 2 bases short and J 1 base short, with 12 bases between. Germline V CDR1 and CDR2: SGHNT, YYREEE (reference sequence). The CDR3 sequence is CASSFYRVLNTGELFF. The DNA of the CDR3 is TGTGCCAGCAGCTTCTACAGGGTATTGAACACCGGGGAGCTGTTTTTT.

The chain uses TRBV24-1 and TRBJ1-1, with D uncertain. Germline V gene data show CDR1 as KGHDR and CDR2 as SFDVKD. Trimming pared 9 bases from V and 0 bases from J, leaving 10 bases between. This CDR3 is built from 13 residues. DNA of the CDR3: TGTGCCACCGTCGACACCATGAACACTGAAGCTTTCTTT. This gives the protein CATVDTMNTEAFF.

This clone was seen a few times. The DNA of the CDR3 is TGTGCCAGCAGTTATAGGGACAGTAGCAATCAGCCCCAGCATTTT. This sequence encodes CASSYRDSSNQPQHF. This rearrangement joins TRBV6-6 to TRBJ1-5, with 7 bases fitting TRBD1. The CDR3 loop spans 15 amino acids. V lost 3 bases, J lost 0 bases, and 2 bases stayed unmatched. In germline, CDR1 is MNHNY, CDR2 SVGAGI (reference sequence).

This sequence joins TRBV7-2 and TRBJ1-5; D gene unclear. The CDR3 is 14 residues long. The germline V gene encodes CDR1 SGHTA and CDR2 FQGNSA. Deletions cut 8 bases from V and 0 bases from J, with 11 bases between. The CDR3 spells CASGPQYSNQPQHF. CDR3 DNA: TGTGCCAGCGGGCCACAGTATAGCAATCAGCCCCAGCATTTT.

The chain employs TRBV27 and TRBJ2-1, with D possibly TRBD2 on 5 matching bases. The germline V gene has CDR1 MNHEY and CDR2 SMNVEV (reference sequence). CDR3 length: 15 residues. Deletions cut 7 bases from V and 2 bases from J, with 15 bases between. The CDR3 nucleotides are TGTGCCAGCAATGGTCCCTCCGGGGCCTACAATGAGCAGTTCTTC. As protein: CASNGPSGAYNEQFF.

The rearrangement uses TRBV7-3 and TRBJ2-1; D might be TRBD2 (5 bases). Germline-derived CDR1 and CDR2 are SGHTA and FQGTGA. Trimming took 5 bases from V and 10 from J, leaving 18 bases between them. The CDR3 is 14 residues long. The CDR3 is CASSPRSGVAEQFF. CDR3 coding DNA: TGTGCCAGCAGCCCCCGGAGCGGAGTGGCCGAGCAGTTCTTC.

The chain combines TRBV7-2 with TRBJ2-3, with D perhaps matching TRBD2 (6 bases). Trimming cost V 11 bases and J 1 base, with 13 bases left between them. The CDR3 covers 13 residues. Germline CDR1 reads SGHTA; CDR2 reads FQGNSA. The CDR3 DNA reads TGTGCCGGAGGGAGGCGGGGCACAGATACGCAGTATTTT. Amino acids: CAGGRRGTDTQYF.

The chain carries TRBV9 and TRBJ2-7; no clear D. The CDR3 loop spans 13 amino acids. Germline V lookup: CDR1 SGDLS, CDR2 YYNGEE. The germline V and J ends were trimmed by 3 bases and 0 bases, with 7 bases remaining between them. The CDR3 nucleotides are TGTGCCAGCAGCGCCGAGAGCTCCTACGAGCAGTACTTC. Translation: CASSAESSYEQYF.

In this sample, this clone turned up once. This rearrangement joins TRBV24-1 to TRBJ1-1; D not resolved. The CDR3 sequence is 12 residues long. V lost 5 bases and J 1 base, leaving 4 bases between the germline ends. Germline V gene data show CDR1 as KGHDR and CDR2 as SFDVKD. CDR3 in DNA: TGTGCCACCAGTGGAGGGAACACTGAAGCTTTCTTT. Translating it yields CATSGGNTEAFF.

CDR3 in DNA: TGTGCCACCAGTGCGGGGGCGGGGGCGGAGAGGGGAACTGAAGCTTTCTTT. Translating it yields CATSAGAGAERGTEAFF. The chain combines TRBV24-1 with TRBJ1-1; D is possibly TRBD1 (6 bases). Trimming removed 5 bases from V and 5 bases from J, with 23 bases in between. The CDR3 consists of 17 residues. From germline, CDR1 is KGHDR and CDR2 SFDVKD.

The chain recombines TRBV6-5 with TRBJ1-4; weak D call: TRBD1 (5 bases). Germline lookup yields CDR1 MNHEY and CDR2 SVGAGI. V lost 6 bases to trimming and J lost 8 bases, with 19 bases between them. This CDR3 is built from 15 residues. The CDR3 region is CASRPQGGAGEKLFF. In DNA form, the CDR3 reads TGTGCCAGCAGACCCCAGGGCGGGGCGGGAGAAAAACTGTTTTTT.

The chain uses TRBV12-1 and TRBJ2-5; the table's D call, TRBD1, was not checked against the DNA. TRBV12-1 corresponds to a pseudogene. The length of the CDR3 is 17 residues. CDR3: CASSPPRQSPRQGTQYF. The CDR3 nucleotides read TGTGCCAGCAGCCCACCCCGACAGTCACCCCGTCAGGGGACCCAGTACTTC.

CDR3 in amino acids: CASSLQSAGGGNEQFF. The CDR3 bases are TGTGCCAGCAGCCTCCAGTCGGCGGGAGGAGGGAATGAGCAGTTCTTC. V and J are TRBV11-3 and TRBJ2-1; 8 bases fit TRBD2. V gave up 5 bases and J gave up 7 bases; unmatched junction bases: 13. CDR3 length equals 16 residues. Germline-derived CDR1 and CDR2 are SGHNT and YENEEA.

The chain uses TRBV19 and TRBJ2-3; a possible D gene is TRBD2 (6 bases). In germline, CDR1 is LNHDA, CDR2 SQIVND (reference sequence). The CDR3 is made up of 15 amino acids. Trimming took off 6 bases at V and 2 bases at J, with 15 bases between the two ends. The CDR3 spells CASRLEVGLTDTQYF. CDR3 sequence (DNA): TGTGCCAGTAGACTCGAGGTGGGACTCACAGATACGCAGTATTTT.

In the case of this clone: At one of its ends the junction is not consistent with the germline gene, which may arise from a read error. The chain is built from TRBV6-1 and TRBJ1-6; D is possibly TRBD1 (5 bases). This CDR3 region has 16 residues. The germline gives CDR1 MNHNS, CDR2 SASEGT. The CDR3 loop is CASREGSGGKNSPLHF. The CDR3 DNA follows: TGTGCCAGCAGGGAAGGTTCCGGGGGAAAGAATTCACCCCTCCACTTT.

This chain uses TRBV3-1 (or the pseudogene TRBV3-2) with TRBJ2-1, with D perhaps TRBD2 (6 bases). Looked up from germline, CDR1 is LGHDT and CDR2 is YNNKEL (reference sequence). CDR3 length: 15 residues. V gave up 4 bases and J gave up 4 bases, with 14 bases separating them. The CDR3 region is CASSPDYGGYNEQFF. The CDR3 region has the DNA TGTGCCAGCAGCCCGGACTACGGGGGTTACAATGAGCAGTTCTTC.

The CDR3 DNA sequence: TGCGCCAGCAGCTTGCAAGACAAAAGCACAGATACGCAGTATTTT. The encoded protein is CASSLQDKSTDTQYF. The chain links TRBV5-1 to TRBJ2-3; D ambiguous. The CDR3 is made up of 15 amino acids. V lost 1 base and J lost 0, with 9 bases in between. From germline, CDR1 is SGHRS and CDR2 YFSETQ.

This chain's CDR3 is CASSRGQSQKLFF. The CDR3 region has the DNA TGTGCCAGCAGCCGAGGACAGTCCCAAAAACTGTTTTTT. The chain is built from TRBV6-5 and TRBJ1-4, with a weak D call TRBD1 (6 bases). Trimming shortened V by 6 bases and J by 9 bases, and 14 bases separated the two germline ends. In germline, CDR1 is MNHEY, CDR2 SVGAGI. CDR3 length: 13 amino acids.

The chain recombines TRBV7-3 with TRBJ1-1, with D tentatively TRBD1 (6 bases). The CDR3 loop spans 16 amino acids. The germline CDR1 and CDR2 sequences are SGHTA and FQGTGA. V lost 5 bases, J lost 1 base, and 17 bases lay in between. For the CDR3, the DNA is TGTGCCAGCAGCCTTCCAGGGGTTGGGGAGAACACTGAAGCTTTCTTT. Translating gives CASSLPGVGENTEAFF.

The chain links TRBV30 to TRBJ2-1, with D possibly TRBD1 on 5 matching bases. The CDR3 contains 12 residues. Trimming removed 1 base at V and 8 bases at J, with 9 bases between. From germline, CDR1 is GTSNPN and CDR2 SVGIG (reference sequence). In DNA, the CDR3 is TGTGCCTGGAGTGAGCAGGGATATGAGCAGTTCTTC. Its translation: CAWSEQGYEQFF.

This chain joins TRBV5-4 and TRBJ1-2, with D possibly TRBD1 on 6 matching bases. The germline V gene encodes CDR1 SGHNT and CDR2 YYREEE (reference sequence). The CDR3 totals 12 residues. Trimming removed 4 bases at V and 11 bases at J, with 15 bases between. CDR3 coding DNA: TGTGCCAGCAGCCCTAGGACAGACCCTTACACCTTC. It is translated as CASSPRTDPYTF.